These 26 T cell receptor beta chains originate from one sample sequenced in a study of tumor-infiltrating lymphocytes in oesophageal squamous cell carcinoma. TCRdb redid the calling of the PCR reads with MiXCR, one entry per CDR3 protein. This sample has tens of thousands of distinct CDR3 sequences; around a third occur once, and the top ten carry 15% to 20%. Sample: esophageal tumor tissue. Receptor source: a female donor with esophageal squamous cell carcinoma.

The genes are TRBV7-2 and TRBJ2-5, with a possible D match to TRBD2 (6 bases). The DNA end is more similar to TRBJ2-1, so the J call may be wrong. CDR3 size: 14 residues. CDR1 is SGHTA and CDR2 is FQGNSA in the germline V gene. The CDR3 loop reads CASSFVGGYNEQFF. In nucleotides, the CDR3 is TGTGCCAGCAGCTTTGTAGGAGGGTACAATGAGCAGTTCTTC.

V usage is TRBV7-2 and J usage is TRBJ1-2; 8 nucleotides line up with TRBD1. The DNA end is a closer match to TRBJ2-7, so the J assignment may be wrong. This CDR3 has 16 amino acids. Germline V gene data show CDR1 as SGHTA and CDR2 as FQGNSA. The CDR3 sequence is CASSFLVSGQGYEQYF. The CDR3 coding sequence is TGTGCCAGCAGCTTTTTGGTCTCAGGACAGGGCTACGAGCAGTACTTC.

This clonotype was counted many times. V is TRBV6-1 and J is TRBJ2-5; 7 positions agree with TRBD2. The germline V gene has CDR1 MNHNS and CDR2 SASEGT. With 6 bases clipped from V and 5 bases from J, the junction kept 9 bases outside the gene matches. The CDR3 runs 14 residues. The CDR3 region is CASSRLGGEETQYF. The CDR3 nucleotides are TGTGCCAGCAGCAGACTTGGGGGGGAGGAGACCCAGTACTTC.

This clonotype was seen only a few times. This chain joins TRBV18 and TRBJ1-1; D gene uncertain. The germline CDR1 and CDR2 sequences are KGHSH and LQKENI. The CDR3 contains 11 residues. V lost 3 bases and J 14 bases, leaving 13 bases between the germline ends. The CDR3 protein is CASSPGGEQFF. The CDR3 region has the DNA TGTGCCAGCTCACCTGGCGGTGAGCAGTTCTTT.

The chain links TRBV7-2 to TRBJ1-4, with 9 bases identical to TRBD1. The CDR3 spans 13 residues. Looked up from germline, CDR1 is SGHTA and CDR2 is FQGNSA. Trimming at V came to 5 bases and at J to 8 bases, leaving 3 bases not matched to a gene. CDR3 DNA sequence: TGTGCCAGCAGCAAGACAGGGGGGGAAAAACTGTTTTTT. Protein product: CASSKTGGEKLFF.

This clonotype has at least ten counts. This rearrangement joins TRBV6-1 to TRBJ2-3; tentative D call: TRBD1 (5 bases). V lost 5 bases, J lost 10 bases, and 10 bases lay in between. The CDR3 covers 11 residues. In germline, CDR1 is MNHNS, CDR2 SASEGT. This CDR3 reads CASSYWGPQYF. CDR3 nucleotides: TGTGCCAGCAGTTATTGGGGCCCGCAGTATTTT.

Here the CDR3 reads CASSPSRVATGELFF. As DNA, the CDR3 is TGTGCCAGCAGCCCATCCAGGGTAGCCACCGGGGAGCTGTTTTTT. The chain couples TRBV7-3 to TRBJ2-2; TRBD1 is a possible D gene (5 bases). Deletions cut 5 bases from V and 4 bases from J, with 14 bases between. This CDR3 contains 15 residues. Germline values: CDR1 SGHTA, CDR2 FQGTGA.

In DNA, the CDR3 is TGCGCCAGCAGCCAACAATCTTTGGACAGCTACGAGCAGTACTTC. This encodes CASSQQSLDSYEQYF. The chain uses TRBV4-1 and TRBJ2-5; perhaps TRBD1 as D (6 bases). TRBJ2-7 matches the DNA end more closely, so the J call is doubtful. This CDR3 contains 15 residues. CDR1 and CDR2 (germline): MGHRA, YSYEKL.

There are many counts of this clonotype. This sequence joins TRBV10-3 and TRBJ2-5; D gene uncertain. The CDR3 loop spans 13 amino acids. V gave up 8 bases and J gave up 2 bases, with 12 bases separating them. Germline V lookup: CDR1 ENHRY, CDR2 SYGVKD. The CDR3 DNA reads as TGTGCCATCCACGAGCAATTGCAAGAGACCCAGTACTTC. Translated, it gives CAIHEQLQETQYF.

This clonotype occurred a few times. J is TRBJ2-1 and V is TRBV7-6; perhaps D is TRBD1 or TRBD2 (6 bases each). Germline V gives CDR1 SGHVS, CDR2 FNYEAQ. The CDR3 sequence is 18 residues long. Trimming removed 2 bases at V and 3 bases at J, with 20 bases between. In DNA, the CDR3 is TGTGCCAGCAGCTTAAGGAGGGGGGACTCGCTCGGCTACAATGAGCAGTTCTTC. It encodes CASSLRRGDSLGYNEQFF.

The chain couples TRBV6-6 to TRBJ2-1; D is undetermined. The J call is in doubt because the DNA end fits TRBJ2-7 better. Germline-derived CDR1 and CDR2 are MNHNY and SVGAGI (reference sequence). The CDR3 is 11 amino acids. The CDR3 sequence is CASSPKEEQYF. The CDR3 DNA reads as TGTGCCAGCAGTCCCAAGGAGGAGCAGTACTTC.

In regard to this clonotype: This may come from a read error, since a much larger clone is one base off. This rearrangement joins TRBV28 to TRBJ2-5; tentatively, D is TRBD1 (6 bases). The germline CDR1 and CDR2 sequences are MDHEN and SYDVKM. This CDR3 is built from 14 residues. V was clipped by 6 bases and J by 11 bases, with 22 bases between them. The CDR3 nucleotides read TGTGCCAGCAGCTCCTCTACAGGGTTGGATGAGCAGTACTTC. Protein product: CASSSSTGLDEQYF.

The chain carries TRBV10-3 and TRBJ2-3, with D uncertain. Germline V gene sequence: CDR1 ENHRY, CDR2 SYGVKD. The CDR3 spans 12 residues. Trimming pared 10 bases from V and 4 bases from J, leaving 12 bases between. The CDR3 here is CASGDSPDTQYF. CDR3 nucleotide sequence: TGTGCCAGCGGAGATTCCCCAGATACGCAGTATTTT.

This clonotype came up a few times. The rearrangement links TRBV28 to TRBJ1-5; D is unclear. The CDR3 runs to 15 residues. Per germline, CDR1 MDHEN and CDR2 SYDVKM. Deletions cut 6 bases from V and 6 bases from J, with 18 bases between. Written as DNA, the CDR3 is TGTGCCAGCAGGTGGCAGGATTTCGAGACTCAGCCCCAGCATTTT. It is translated as CASRWQDFETQPQHF.

This clonotype was seen a few times. The chain couples TRBV9 to TRBJ2-7; a weak D match, TRBD2 (5 bases). The DNA matches TRBJ2-1 better at its end, which makes the J call doubtful. The CDR3 consists of 15 residues. The germline V gene encodes CDR1 SGDLS and CDR2 YYNGEE. This chain's CDR3 is CASSVTGLGYNEQFF. In nucleotides, the CDR3 is TGTGCCAGCAGCGTCACGGGGTTGGGGTACAATGAGCAGTTCTTC.

This clonotype was seen a handful of times. The chain recombines TRBV5-1 with TRBJ2-7; no clear D gene. The CDR3 is made up of 13 amino acids. CDR1 is SGHRS and CDR2 is YFSETQ in the germline V gene. The ends were cut back, 3 bases at V and 5 bases at J, with 12 bases in the middle. In DNA form, the CDR3 reads TGCGCCAGCAGCTCTACCATGGCGCACGAGCAGTACTTC. It is translated as CASSSTMAHEQYF.

This chain uses TRBV7-2 with TRBJ2-1; the match to TRBD1 covers 9 bases. The J call could be wrong; TRBJ2-7 is a better fit for the DNA end. Germline V gene sequence: CDR1 SGHTA, CDR2 FQGNSA. The CDR3 length is 16 residues. The DNA of the CDR3 is TGTGCCAGCAGCTACCCCGGGGGGACAGGGAGATACGAGCAGTACTTC. This encodes CASSYPGGTGRYEQYF.

This clonotype has more than one count but fewer than ten. In DNA form, the CDR3 reads TGTGCCAGCAGCTTCTTTAGCGGGACCTACAATGAGCAGTTCTTC. Its translation is CASSFFSGTYNEQFF. The V call is TRBV7-2, the J call TRBJ2-1, with 8 bases aligning to TRBD2. Germline V gives CDR1 SGHTA, CDR2 FQGNSA. CDR3 length equals 15 residues. Germline trimming cut 3 bases from V and 2 bases from J; bases unmatched to any gene: 3.

This clonotype has at least ten counts. J is TRBJ2-7 and V is TRBV7-3; TRBD2 matches 7 bases. V was clipped by 3 bases and J by 5 bases; unmatched bases: 7. Germline V CDR1 and CDR2: SGHTA, FQGTGA. The CDR3 extends over 14 amino acids. CDR3 coding DNA: TGTGCCAGCAGCTTGGGGGGGAGCGCCCACGAGCAGTACTTC. Its translation is CASSLGGSAHEQYF.

In this sample, this clonotype turned up a few times. A much larger clone lies one base from this, so it may be a read error. The CDR3 DNA reads as TGTGCCAGCAGTGGGACTTTCTCCTACGAGCAGTTCTTC. Encoded protein: CASSGTFSYEQFF. The chain couples TRBV12-3 or TRBV12-4 to TRBJ2-1, with TRBD2 as a possible D gene (6 bases). Trimming stripped 5 bases from V and 10 bases from J, with 15 bases between. CDR3 length: 13 amino acids.

This clonotype came up many times. The rearrangement uses TRBV27 and TRBJ2-1; TRBD2 agrees at 9 bases. With 8 bases clipped from V and 9 bases from J, the junction kept 20 bases outside the gene matches. Germline-derived CDR1 and CDR2 are MNHEY and SMNVEV (reference sequence). CDR3 length: 17 residues. In nucleotides, the CDR3 is TGTGCCAGCCGCTTCCTTTGGGCGGGAGGGCCTAGTTTTGAGCAGTTCTTC. Translated: CASRFLWAGGPSFEQFF.

This clonotype was observed at least ten times. The V gene is TRBV2, the J gene TRBJ2-5; the match to TRBD2 covers 10 bases. The CDR3 spans 15 residues. Looked up from germline, CDR1 is SNHLY and CDR2 is FYNNEI. V lost 7 bases to trimming and J lost 5 bases; unmatched junction nucleotides: 10. CDR3 in DNA: TGTGCCAGCAACCGAGCGGGAGGGCCCCAGGAGACCCAGTACTTC. Translated, it gives CASNRAGGPQETQYF.

V gene TRBV5-4 combines with J gene TRBJ2-3; perhaps D is TRBD1 or TRBD2 (5 bases each). Trimming left V 5 bases short and J 14 bases short, with 27 bases between. This CDR3 spans 15 amino acids. Germline lookup yields CDR1 SGHNT and CDR2 YYREEE (reference sequence). The CDR3 protein is CASRTGTANTGELYF. In nucleotides, the CDR3 is TGTGCCAGCAGGACCGGGACGGCGAACACCGGGGAGCTGTATTTT. Drawing the rest from reference TRBV5-4 and TRBJ2-3, the complete variable domain is ETGVTQSPTHLIKTRGQQVTLRCSSQSGHNTVSWYQQALGQGPQFIFQYYREEENGRGNFPPRFSGLQFPNYSSELNVNALELDDSALYLCASRTGTANTGELYFGPGTRLTVL.

This clonotype showed up many times. The J gene is TRBJ1-5, the V gene TRBV10-3, with 8 nucleotides matching TRBD1. CDR1 and CDR2 (germline): ENHRY, SYGVKD. After removal of 6 bases from V and 3 bases from J, the junction contained 4 bases not matched to a gene. The CDR3 runs to 14 residues. In DNA, the CDR3 is TGTGCCATCAGGGCGACAGGGGTCAATCAGCCCCAGCATTTT. Its translation is CAIRATGVNQPQHF.

This clonotype came up many times. The chain couples TRBV6-1 to TRBJ1-1; 7 nucleotides align to TRBD1. Germline CDR1 and CDR2: MNHNS and SASEGT. Trimming removed 4 bases from V and 3 bases from J; junction bases left unmatched: 5. The CDR3 is made up of 14 amino acids. CDR3 in DNA: TGTGCCAGCAGTGCAGGGGGATTAGACACTGAAGCTTTCTTT. Protein: CASSAGGLDTEAFF.

This clonotype is termed medium-sized (0.01 to 0.1%). The chain carries TRBV24-1 and TRBJ1-1, with D unclear. CDR3 length: 14 amino acids. Trimming took 6 bases from V and 1 from J, leaving 11 bases between them. Germline CDR1 is KGHDR and CDR2 is SFDVKD. CDR3 DNA sequence: TGTGCCACCAGTTCTGGGCATGAGAACACTGAAGCTTTCTTT. Protein: CATSSGHENTEAFF.